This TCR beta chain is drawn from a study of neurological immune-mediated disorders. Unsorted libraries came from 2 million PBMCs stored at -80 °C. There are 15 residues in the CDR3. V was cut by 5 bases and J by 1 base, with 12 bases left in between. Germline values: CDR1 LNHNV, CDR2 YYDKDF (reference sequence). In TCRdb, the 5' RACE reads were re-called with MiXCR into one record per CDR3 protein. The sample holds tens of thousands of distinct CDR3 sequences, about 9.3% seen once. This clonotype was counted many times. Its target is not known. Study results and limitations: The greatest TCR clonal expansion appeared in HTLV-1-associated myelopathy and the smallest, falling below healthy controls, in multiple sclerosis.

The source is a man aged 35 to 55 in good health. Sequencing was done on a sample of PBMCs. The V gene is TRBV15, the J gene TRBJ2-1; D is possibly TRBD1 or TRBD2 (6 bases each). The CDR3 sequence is CATSGGRGSYNEQFF. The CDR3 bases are TGTGCCACCAGCGGGGGCCGGGGGTCCTACAATGAGCAGTTCTTC.